This T cell receptor (beta chain) is from a study of blood T cell repertoires in COVID-19. Overall study: The study drew acute and convalescent COVID-19 samples from the United States, Italy and Spain.

Source study methods: Quantification of nucleated cells was approximated via reference gene primer amplification. Measured with immunoSEQ multiplex PCR; TCRdb has only the in-frame clones, and not every one. That table supplies the V and J calls and clone size; D and trimming were determined from the DNA. The sample has 250,000 to 350,000 clones; around 84% are singletons. This clone was seen a handful of times. Recruited during active infection, patients (from Seattle) were subsequently followed longitudinally. Germline V gene data show CDR1 as MNHNY and CDR2 as SVGAGI (reference sequence). The CDR3 is 13 residues long.

This receptor was obtained from a human donor with COVID-19, enrolled during active disease. The donor label of this sample is uncertain. Sample: peripheral blood. V and J are TRBV6-6 and TRBJ1-1; D might be TRBD1 (5 bases). CDR3 bases: TGTGCGGTGGACAATCTTGATCACACTGAAGCTTTCTTT. Translation: CAVDNLDHTEAFF.